This TCR beta chain was documented in a study of blood T cell repertoires in COVID-19. Study in general: The samples span acute and convalescent COVID-19 from the United States, Italy and Spain. T cells, B-cell-depleted T cells, or PBMCs provided the cDNA or gDNA that served as material.

Authors' data handling: It was from reference gene primer amplification that nucleated cell counts were estimated. Repertoires were generated with immunoSEQ multiplex PCR, while TCRdb's copy carries only in-frame clones and drops some. Clonal size and the V and J genes are those of that table, whereas D and trimming came from the DNA. The table has about 170,000 clones, about 86% seen once. The V segment lost 1 base and the J segment 9 bases; nucleotides outside the gene matches: 7. The CDR3 sequence is 14 residues long. The germline CDR1 and CDR2 sequences are LGHDT and YNNKEL (reference sequence). Sequenced input: peripheral blood. The chain employs TRBV3-1 (or the pseudogene TRBV3-2) and TRBJ2-5; 8 positions agree with TRBD2. The receptor was isolated from a woman aged 70-85 years who had recovered from COVID-19. The DNA for the CDR3 is TGTGCCAGCAGCCAAGGGATTAGCGGGGAGGCCCAGTACTTC. Translated, it gives CASSQGISGEAQYF.